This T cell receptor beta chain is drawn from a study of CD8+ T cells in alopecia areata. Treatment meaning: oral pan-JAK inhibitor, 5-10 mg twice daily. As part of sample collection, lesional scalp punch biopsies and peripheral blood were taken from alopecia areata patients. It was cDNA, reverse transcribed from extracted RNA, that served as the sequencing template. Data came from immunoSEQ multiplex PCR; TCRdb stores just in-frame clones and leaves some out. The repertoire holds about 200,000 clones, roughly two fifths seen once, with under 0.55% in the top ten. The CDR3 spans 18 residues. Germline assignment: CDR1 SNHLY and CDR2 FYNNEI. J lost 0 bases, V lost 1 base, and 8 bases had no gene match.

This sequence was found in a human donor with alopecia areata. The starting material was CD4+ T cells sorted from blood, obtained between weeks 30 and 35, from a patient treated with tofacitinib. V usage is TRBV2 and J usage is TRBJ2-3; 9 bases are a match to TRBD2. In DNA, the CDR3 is TGTGCCAGCAGTGAAGAGAGCGGGGGGTCCCCTAGCACAGATACGCAGTATTTT. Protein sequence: CASSEESGGSPSTDTQYF.